The present entry profiles one TCR beta chain with its context. Its antigen is currently not known. Nothing much larger sits one base from this clone, and base qualities are not available. V drops 3 bases and J drops 3 bases, leaving 11 bases in between. The CDR3 numbers 13 residues from cysteine through phenylalanine. CDR3 DNA is the only sequence kept; it has 39 bases, read in frame from the first base. CDR1 and CDR2 were assigned from the germline V gene (reference sequence) as DFQATT and SNEGSKA. PBMCs were isolated by Ficoll-Paque density gradient centrifugation. For sequencing, an Illumina NovaSeq 6000 was employed. TCRalpha and TCRbeta cDNA libraries were built by 5'RACE with constant-segment primers, adding sample barcodes and unique molecular identifiers. RNA was extracted from every sample with Trizol reagent. The libraries were amplified in two PCR steps, and the second step added a second sample barcode and Illumina TruSeq adapters. The libraries were sequenced on an Illumina NovaSeq using 2 x 150 bp paired-end reads. On the authors' methods: Reads were demultiplexed and collapsed into UMI-guided consensus sequences with migec v1.2.7. Using mixcr v2.1.11, UMI consensuses were aligned to TRA and TRB V and J templates and then assembled into clonotypes. A clonotype was counted as expanded or contracted only when both edgeR and NoisET called the clonotype significant, with the noise models trained on biological replicates. For edgeR calls, a false discovery rate-adjusted p below 0.01 and a log2 fold-change threshold of 1 were applied. PCA with hierarchical clustering of max-normalized trajectories of the 1000 most abundant clonotypes was used as exploratory dynamics analysis. Each responding clone was given a CD4 or CD8 phenotype based on the CD4+ and CD8+ repertoires, which had been sequenced separately. TCRdb handled the public reads itself, with Q25 trimming in fastp and clone calling in MiXCR, and kept productive beta chains. Rows merge per CDR3 protein into single entries with the most common DNA and genes. What appears here as the V and J calls and clone size reflects TCRdb's work, not the paper's. In all, the sample holds 170,000 or so distinct CDR3 sequences, and roughly a fifth of those were seen once. The ten largest clones take up roughly 23% of the sample.

This specimen belongs to a study of T-cell memory formation after mild COVID-19 (dated by TCRdb to the early 2020s). The study in broad terms: TCR sequence clusters from the two donors were largely donor specific. In two donors, T-cell clones that expanded and contracted after mild COVID-19 were followed by sequencing TCRalpha and TCRbeta repertoires longitudinally. The cohort was made up of two young adult volunteers, one female and one male, who were previously healthy.

Overall study outcomes, separate from this receptor: Contracting CD4+ clones turned up mainly in the CM and EM memory subsets, whereas EMRA was where CD8+ clones were enriched. Some responding clones were detected in pre-infection memory, which suggested that pre-existing cross-reactive memory T cells had joined the SARS-CoV-2 response. The study included only two mild cases, and larger cohorts that include severe cases with pre-infection samples were judged to be necessary. The second-wave clones that peaked on day 37 were not confirmed to be SARS-CoV-2 specific. From day 15 to 85, contracting clones showed balanced CD4/CD8 phenotypes, whereas a second wave of clones that expanded from day 15 to 37 leaned towards CD4+.

Sequenced input: PBMCs or a T cell subset sorted from them (not recorded which). The sequence is built from TRBV20-1 and TRBJ2-5; no D gene call is confident. The sequence was collected from an adult woman who had mild COVID-19 (a few samples of this study predate the infection). The sample titles of this study are shuffled in the database, so cell type and time point are left out; the donor was told from shared clones. CDR3 sequence: CSARVDWEETQYF. The DNA sequence is TGCAGTGCTAGGGTCGACTGGGAAGAGACCCAGTACTTC.